This T cell receptor beta chain was retrieved from a study of regulatory T cells in long-lasting Graves disease. Whole-study findings and limits: Sample size, which was small, may have reduced accuracy.

This clonotype was found many times. As yet, its antigen is unknown. The junction and the germline gene differ at one end; a read error may be behind it. iRepertoire HTBI primers and Arm-PCR of CDR3 regions built TCR beta libraries. MiXCR, run by TCRdb on the multiplex PCR reads, gives a single entry per CDR3 protein. Of 400,000 to 500,000 distinct CDR3 sequences listed, 15% are singletons. Germline assignment: CDR1 DFQATT and CDR2 SNEGSKA (reference sequence). This CDR3 is 14 amino acids long. Sample time point: newly diagnosed GD, antithyroid drugs for less than 3 months. Preparation of the TCR library used RNA extracted from PBMCs. The sample was also linked to a second study, of T cells in Graves' hyperthyroidism and ophthalmopathy.

The J gene is TRBJ2-2, the V gene TRBV20-1; TRBD2 agrees at 7 bases. Material: peripheral blood mononuclear cells (PBMCs), obtained at new diagnosis, from a patient treated with antithyroid drugs. The sequence came from a woman in her thirties or forties with Graves disease. CDR3 loop: CSASKGQPGGGLFF. The CDR3 DNA follows: TGCAGTGCTAGTAAGGGGCAGCCCGGCGGGGGGCTGTTTTTT.